Listed here are 21 T cell receptor beta chains from one sample, sequenced in a study of T-cell memory formation after mild COVID-19. MiXCR, applied by TCRdb to the 5' RACE reads, yields one record per CDR3 protein. The repertoire holds around 250,000 distinct CDR3 sequences, with roughly 14% as singletons. Sequencing was done on a sample of PBMCs or a T cell subset sorted from them (not recorded which). The receptors derive from an adult woman who had mild COVID-19 (a few samples of this study predate the infection). Cell type and time point are not known.

This clonotype was seen ten or more times. The gene calls are TRBV12-3 or TRBV12-4 and TRBJ2-1; the match to TRBD2 covers 12 bases. CDR3 length: 14 amino acids. The ends lost 5 bases at V and 9 bases at J; junction bases unmatched: 5. The CDR3 loop reads CASSRLAGVGEQFF. The CDR3 coding sequence is TGTGCCAGCAGTAGACTAGCGGGAGTTGGTGAGCAGTTCTTC.

This clonotype was observed a few times. The rearrangement links TRBV7-2 to TRBJ2-7; 10 bases align to TRBD2. The length of the CDR3 is 14 residues. V shed 5 bases, J shed 2 bases, and the junction held 3 bases outside the gene matches. From germline, CDR1 is SGHTA and CDR2 FQGNSA. The CDR3 DNA sequence: TGTGCCAGCAGCATCAGCGGGGGGGCCTACGAGCAGTACTTC. Translating gives CASSISGGAYEQYF.

There are a few counts of this clonotype. This chain links TRBV6-2 or TRBV6-3 with TRBJ2-2, with D tentatively TRBD1 or TRBD2 (5 bases each). V lost 6 bases and J lost 3, with 11 bases in between. The CDR3 length is 14 residues. From germline, CDR1 is MNHEY and CDR2 SVGEGT. As DNA, the CDR3 is TGTGCCAGCAGACCTGGGACGGACACCGGGGAGCTGTTTTTT. Translation: CASRPGTDTGELFF.

J is TRBJ2-2 and V is TRBV24-1; no reliable D call. Germline V gene sequence: CDR1 KGHDR, CDR2 SFDVKD. The CDR3 length is 14 residues. The V gene lost 1 base and the J gene lost 2 bases, with 4 bases spanning the gap. This CDR3 is CATSDFPNTGELFF. CDR3 sequence (DNA): TGTGCCACCAGTGATTTTCCCAACACCGGGGAGCTGTTTTTT.

This clonotype showed up just a few times. The rearrangement links TRBV24-1 to TRBJ2-1, with 8 bases matching TRBD1. The CDR3 is 17 residues long. V dropped 1 base and J dropped 7; count of bases not matched to a gene: 11. CDR1 and CDR2 from the germline V gene are KGHDR and SFDVKD. CDR3: CATSDLLQGDDRNEQFF. Here the CDR3 DNA reads TGTGCCACCAGTGATTTATTACAGGGGGACGACAGGAATGAGCAGTTCTTC.

This clonotype was observed a handful of times. The chain recombines TRBV20-1 with TRBJ2-1; 11 bases map to TRBD2. The CDR3 spans 14 residues. Germline CDR1 DFQATT, CDR2 SNEGSKA (reference sequence). The CDR3 sequence is CSPGTSGLGNEQFF. CDR3 nucleotides: TGCAGCCCCGGGACTAGCGGCCTCGGGAATGAGCAGTTCTTC.

The V and J genes are TRBV3-1 and TRBJ1-1; TRBD1 might be the D (5 bases). The CDR3 has 13 residues. The V gene's germline CDR1 is LGHDT and CDR2 YNNKEL (reference sequence). V was trimmed by 0 bases and J by 8 bases, leaving 10 bases between them. CDR3 in amino acids: CASSQDLRDEAFF. Written as DNA, the CDR3 is TGTGCCAGCAGCCAAGATTTAAGGGACGAAGCTTTCTTT.

The chain links TRBV7-2 to TRBJ2-1, with 13 bases aligning to TRBD2. Germline assignment: CDR1 SGHTA and CDR2 FQGNSA. Trimming removed 0 bases from V and 9 bases from J; junction bases left unmatched: 11. This CDR3 has 18 amino acids. CDR3 bases: TGTGCCAGCAGCTTAGCGGGGACTAGCGGGATGGCAAATGGTGAGCAGTTCTTC. This codes for CASSLAGTSGMANGEQFF.

This clonotype has more than one count but fewer than ten. The gene calls are TRBV12-5 and TRBJ2-7; D gene ambiguous. Germline CDR1 and CDR2: LGHNT and FRNRAP. V was cut by 6 bases and J by 1 base, with 10 bases left in between. The length of the CDR3 is 13 residues. CDR3 bases: TGTGCTAGTGGCTCTCCACGATCCTACGAGCAGTACTTC. It encodes CASGSPRSYEQYF. The variable domain in full, completed from reference TRBV12-5 and TRBJ2-7, reads DARVTQTPRHKVTEMGQEVTMRCQPILGHNTVFWYRQTMMQGLELLAYFRNRAPLDDSGMPKDRFSAEMPDATLATLKIQPSEPRDSAVYFCASGSPRSYEQYFGPGTRLTVT.

This clonotype has just a few counts. V usage is TRBV6-2 or TRBV6-3 and J usage is TRBJ2-4; possible D gene TRBD1, 8 bases. The germline gives CDR1 MNHEY, CDR2 SVGEGT. CDR3 length: 15 amino acids. Trimming took off 5 bases at V and 8 bases at J, with 19 bases between the two ends. The CDR3 DNA sequence: TGTGCCAGCAGTAGAATCGACAGGGGAGGGCACATTCAGTACTTC. Amino acid sequence: CASSRIDRGGHIQYF.

The chain recombines TRBV6-2 or TRBV6-3 with TRBJ2-1; D might be TRBD1 or TRBD2, each matching 5 bases. V was shortened by 2 bases and J by 8 bases, with 22 bases between the two germline ends. Germline CDR1 MNHEY, CDR2 SVGEGT. CDR3 length equals 17 residues. The CDR3 loop reads CASSYGASSPMDHEQFF. The CDR3 DNA is TGTGCCAGCAGTTACGGGGCTAGCTCACCAATGGACCATGAGCAGTTCTTC.

This clonotype was recorded a few times. The V and J genes are TRBV6-2 or TRBV6-3 and TRBJ2-7; perhaps TRBD2 as D (5 bases). This CDR3 has 15 amino acids. CDR1 is MNHEY, CDR2 SVGEGT, per germline. V was cut by 5 bases and J by 0 bases, with 14 bases left in between. The CDR3 DNA reads as TGTGCCAGCAGTCGAGGGCCCGGGATCTCCTACGAGCAGTACTTC. The encoded protein is CASSRGPGISYEQYF.

The chain uses TRBV12-3 or TRBV12-4 and TRBJ1-5, with D perhaps matching TRBD1 (5 bases). With 2 bases removed from V and 7 bases from J, the gap between germline ends came to 15 bases. The CDR3 runs 15 residues. The CDR3 sequence: CASSLSPGGRQPQHF. CDR3 nucleotide sequence: TGTGCCAGCAGTTTATCCCCCGGGGGAAGACAGCCCCAGCATTTT.

This clonotype was observed a few times. V gene TRBV12-3 or TRBV12-4 combines with J gene TRBJ2-7, with a tentative D call TRBD1 (5 bases). The CDR3 is made up of 14 amino acids. Trimming removed 2 bases from V and 4 bases from J, with 12 bases in between. Here the CDR3 DNA reads TGTGCCAGCAGTTTACGGCAGGGTATTTACGAGCAGTACTTC. Translated: CASSLRQGIYEQYF.

The V call is TRBV20-1, the J call TRBJ2-5; TRBD2 agrees at 7 bases. After removal of 0 bases from V and 10 bases from J, the junction contained 8 bases not matched to a gene. CDR1 is DFQATT, CDR2 SNEGSKA, per germline (reference sequence). CDR3 length: 13 residues. This chain's CDR3 is CSAREPSGLGQYF. The DNA of the CDR3 is TGCAGTGCTAGAGAGCCTAGCGGCTTAGGCCAGTACTTC.

Of note for this clonotype: Germline is not matched at one junction end, which may reflect a read error. The rearrangement joins TRBV12-3 or TRBV12-4 to TRBJ2-2, with 8 bases identical to TRBD2. CDR3 size: 13 residues. CDR3 DNA sequence: TGTGCCAGCAGTTTGGCCGGCGGGGGGAGCATGATTTTT. Protein sequence: CASSLAGGGSMIF.

The sample holds many counts of this clonotype. This chain uses TRBV15 with TRBJ2-5, with D possibly being TRBD1 (5 bases). Trimming cost V 1 base and J 3 bases, with 6 bases left between them. Germline values: CDR1 LNHNV, CDR2 YYDKDF (reference sequence). This CDR3 comprises 13 residues. This CDR3 reads CATSRGQKETQYF. Written as DNA, the CDR3 is TGTGCCACCAGCAGAGGACAGAAAGAGACCCAGTACTTC.

CDR3 loop: CASSFTRSVAYNEQFF. The CDR3 DNA reads as TGTGCCAGCAGTTTTACCAGGTCAGTCGCCTACAATGAGCAGTTCTTC. V is TRBV12-3 or TRBV12-4 and J is TRBJ2-1; D not certain. Trimming took 3 bases from V and 2 from J, leaving 14 bases between them. The CDR3 consists of 16 residues.

The chain uses TRBV12-3 or TRBV12-4 and TRBJ2-4, with D maybe TRBD1 (6 bases). The CDR3 has 17 residues. V dropped 3 bases and J dropped 0 bases, with 15 bases sitting between them. The CDR3 spells CASSFGFRGLAKNIQYF. CDR3 nucleotides: TGTGCCAGCAGTTTTGGCTTCAGGGGCCTAGCCAAAAACATTCAGTACTTC.

This clonotype was seen a few times. The chain joins TRBV29-1 to TRBJ2-1; 9 bases map to TRBD1. Germline V gene data show CDR1 as SQVTM and CDR2 as ANQGSEA. The V segment lost 6 bases and the J segment 7 bases; nucleotides outside the gene matches: 10. This CDR3 region has 14 residues. CDR3 in DNA: TGCAGCGTAACCGGGACAGGGCTTTTGAATGAGCAGTTCTTC. Translated, it gives CSVTGTGLLNEQFF.

This chain connects TRBV5-1 to TRBJ2-5; 9 bases align to TRBD1. The CDR3 totals 16 residues. The germline V gene has CDR1 SGHRS and CDR2 YFSETQ. Germline trimming cut 0 bases from V and 5 bases from J; bases unmatched to any gene: 8. This CDR3 reads CASSLAKTGGRETQYF. The CDR3 bases are TGCGCCAGCAGCTTGGCCAAGACAGGGGGAAGGGAGACCCAGTACTTC.